The clone carrying this TCR beta chain was detected ten times or more. Its specificity is not known. This specimen belongs to a study of early T cells in non-severe SARS-CoV-2 infection. Study outcomes and limitations: Matching results from VDJdb favored anti-spike CD8 responses, leaving private and CD4 specificities undetected.

Attachment of unique molecular identifiers was made to individual cDNA molecules. TCRdb itself ran the 5' RACE reads through MiXCR, one entry per CDR3 protein. The data show 46,000 or so distinct CDR3 sequences, around 4.1% seen once. Germline lookup yields CDR1 SNHLY and CDR2 FYNNEI. Trimming pared 7 bases from V and 2 bases from J, leaving 8 bases between. The CDR3 is 12 amino acids. The sequence was obtained from an adult who was a healthcare worker with PCR-confirmed SARS-CoV-2 infection or an uninfected control (not recorded which). The material sequenced was whole blood. The chain couples TRBV2 to TRBJ2-5, with D unresolved. CDR3 amino acids: CASMSQQETQYF. CDR3 in DNA: TGTGCCAGCATGTCGCAGCAAGAGACCCAGTACTTC.